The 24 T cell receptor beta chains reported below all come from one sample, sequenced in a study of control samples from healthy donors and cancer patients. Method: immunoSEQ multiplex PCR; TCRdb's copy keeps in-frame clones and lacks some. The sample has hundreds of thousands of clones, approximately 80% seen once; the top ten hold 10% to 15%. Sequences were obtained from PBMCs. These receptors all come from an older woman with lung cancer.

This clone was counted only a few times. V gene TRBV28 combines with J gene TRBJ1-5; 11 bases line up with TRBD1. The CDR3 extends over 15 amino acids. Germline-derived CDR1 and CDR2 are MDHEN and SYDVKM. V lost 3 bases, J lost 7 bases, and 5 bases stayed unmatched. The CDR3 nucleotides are TGTGCCAGCAGTTTGTCGGGACAGGGGGGCCAGCCCCAGCATTTT. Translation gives CASSLSGQGGQPQHF.

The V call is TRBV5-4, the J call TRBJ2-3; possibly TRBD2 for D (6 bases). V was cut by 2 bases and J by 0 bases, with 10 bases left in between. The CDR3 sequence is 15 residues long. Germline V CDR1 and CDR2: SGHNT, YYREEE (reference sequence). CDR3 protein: CASSLDGTSTDTQYF. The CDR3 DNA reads TGTGCCAGCAGCTTAGACGGGACTAGCACAGATACGCAGTATTTT.

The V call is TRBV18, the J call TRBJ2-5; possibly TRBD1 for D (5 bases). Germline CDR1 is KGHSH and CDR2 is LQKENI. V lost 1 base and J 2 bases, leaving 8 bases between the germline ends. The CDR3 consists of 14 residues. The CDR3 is CASSPQGLQETQYF. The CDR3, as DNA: TGTGCCAGCTCACCACAGGGGTTACAAGAGACCCAGTACTTC.

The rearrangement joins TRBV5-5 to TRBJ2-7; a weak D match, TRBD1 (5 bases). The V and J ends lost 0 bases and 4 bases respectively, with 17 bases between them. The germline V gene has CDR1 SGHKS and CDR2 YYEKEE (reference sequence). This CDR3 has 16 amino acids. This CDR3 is CASSLEGSGHLYEQYF. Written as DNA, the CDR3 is TGTGCCAGCAGCTTGGAAGGGTCCGGACACCTTTACGAGCAGTACTTC.

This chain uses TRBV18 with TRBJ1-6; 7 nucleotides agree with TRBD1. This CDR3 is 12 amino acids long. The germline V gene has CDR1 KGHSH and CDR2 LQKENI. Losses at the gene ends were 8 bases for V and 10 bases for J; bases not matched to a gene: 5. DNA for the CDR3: TGTGCCAGCGGTCCAGGGGGGTCACCCCTCCACTTT. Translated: CASGPGGSPLHF.

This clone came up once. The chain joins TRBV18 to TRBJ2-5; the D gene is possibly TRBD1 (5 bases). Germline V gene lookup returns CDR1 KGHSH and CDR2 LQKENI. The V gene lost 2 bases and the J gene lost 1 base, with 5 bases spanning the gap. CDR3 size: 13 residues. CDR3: CASSPGAQETQYF. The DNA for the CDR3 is TGTGCCAGCTCACCAGGGGCCCAAGAGACCCAGTACTTC.

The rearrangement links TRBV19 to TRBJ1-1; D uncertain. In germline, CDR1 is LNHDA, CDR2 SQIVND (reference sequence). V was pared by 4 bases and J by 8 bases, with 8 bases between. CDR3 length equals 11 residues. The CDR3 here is CASSTRSEAFF. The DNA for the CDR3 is TGTGCCAGTAGTACTAGGTCGGAAGCTTTCTTT.

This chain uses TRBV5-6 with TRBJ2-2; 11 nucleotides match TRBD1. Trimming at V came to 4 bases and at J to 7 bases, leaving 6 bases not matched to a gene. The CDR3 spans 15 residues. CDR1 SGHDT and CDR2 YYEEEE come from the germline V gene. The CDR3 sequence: CASSVGQGANGELFF. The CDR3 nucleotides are TGTGCCAGCAGCGTAGGACAGGGGGCGAACGGGGAGCTGTTTTTT.

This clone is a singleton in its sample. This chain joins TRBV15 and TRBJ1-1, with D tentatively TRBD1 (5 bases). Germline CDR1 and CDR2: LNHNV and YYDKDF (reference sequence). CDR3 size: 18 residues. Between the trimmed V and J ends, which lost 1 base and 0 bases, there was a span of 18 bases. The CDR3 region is CATSRGSQGVFMNTEAFF. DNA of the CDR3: TGTGCCACCAGCAGAGGGTCCCAGGGAGTTTTCATGAACACTGAAGCTTTCTTT.

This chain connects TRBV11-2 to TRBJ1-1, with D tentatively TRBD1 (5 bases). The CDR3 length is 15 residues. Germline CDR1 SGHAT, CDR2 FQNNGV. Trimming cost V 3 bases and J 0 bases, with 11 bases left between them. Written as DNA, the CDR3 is TGTGCCAGCAGCTTGTCGGGGACTGTGAACACTGAAGCTTTCTTT. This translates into CASSLSGTVNTEAFF.

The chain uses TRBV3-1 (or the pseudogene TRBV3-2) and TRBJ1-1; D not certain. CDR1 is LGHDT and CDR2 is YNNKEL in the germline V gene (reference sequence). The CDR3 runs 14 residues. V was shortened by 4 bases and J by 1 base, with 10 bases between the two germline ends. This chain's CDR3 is CASSPPGSNTEAFF. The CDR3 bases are TGTGCCAGCAGCCCGCCGGGATCGAACACTGAAGCTTTCTTT.

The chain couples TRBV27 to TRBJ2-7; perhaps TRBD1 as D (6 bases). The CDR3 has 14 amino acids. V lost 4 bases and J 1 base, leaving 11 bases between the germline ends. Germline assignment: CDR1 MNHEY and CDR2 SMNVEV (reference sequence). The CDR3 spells CASSWRQESYEQYF. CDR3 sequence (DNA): TGTGCCAGCAGTTGGAGACAGGAATCCTACGAGCAGTACTTC.

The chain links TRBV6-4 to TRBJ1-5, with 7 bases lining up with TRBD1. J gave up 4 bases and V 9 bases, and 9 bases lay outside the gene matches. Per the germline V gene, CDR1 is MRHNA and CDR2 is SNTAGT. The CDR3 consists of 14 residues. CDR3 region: CARKDRQKNQPQHF. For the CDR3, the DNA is TGTGCCAGGAAGGACAGGCAAAAAAATCAGCCCCAGCATTTT.

CDR3 region: CASSEDRWAEAFF. CDR3 coding DNA: TGCGCCAGCAGTGAGGACAGGTGGGCTGAAGCTTTCTTT. This sequence joins TRBV10-2 and TRBJ1-1, with D possibly TRBD1 on 6 matching bases. Germline V gene sequence: CDR1 WSHSY, CDR2 SAAADI. The V end was cut by 2 bases, the J end by 6 bases, with 10 bases between. This CDR3 has 13 residues.

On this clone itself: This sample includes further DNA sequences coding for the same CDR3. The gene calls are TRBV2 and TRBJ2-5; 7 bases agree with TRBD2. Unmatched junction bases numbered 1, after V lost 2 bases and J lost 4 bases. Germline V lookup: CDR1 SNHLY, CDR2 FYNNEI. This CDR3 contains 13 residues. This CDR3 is CASSEREGETQYF. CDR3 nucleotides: TGTGCCAGCAGTGAAAGGGAGGGAGAGACCCAGTACTTC.

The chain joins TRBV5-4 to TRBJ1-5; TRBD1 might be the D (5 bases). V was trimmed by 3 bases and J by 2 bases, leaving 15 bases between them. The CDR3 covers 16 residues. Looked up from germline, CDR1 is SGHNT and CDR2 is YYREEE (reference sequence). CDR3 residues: CASSYSTGLGNQPQHF. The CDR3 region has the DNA TGTGCCAGCAGCTATTCAACAGGACTCGGCAATCAGCCCCAGCATTTT. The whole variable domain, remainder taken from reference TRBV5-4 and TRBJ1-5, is ETGVTQSPTHLIKTRGQQVTLRCSSQSGHNTVSWYQQALGQGPQFIFQYYREEENGRGNFPPRFSGLQFPNYSSELNVNALELDDSALYLCASSYSTGLGNQPQHFGDGTRLSIL.

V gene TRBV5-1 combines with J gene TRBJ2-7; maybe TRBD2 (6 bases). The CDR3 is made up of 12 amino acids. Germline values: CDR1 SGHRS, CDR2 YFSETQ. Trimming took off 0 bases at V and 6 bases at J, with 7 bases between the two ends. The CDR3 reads CASSLVGGEQYF. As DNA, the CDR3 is TGCGCCAGCAGCTTGGTGGGGGGCGAGCAGTACTTC.

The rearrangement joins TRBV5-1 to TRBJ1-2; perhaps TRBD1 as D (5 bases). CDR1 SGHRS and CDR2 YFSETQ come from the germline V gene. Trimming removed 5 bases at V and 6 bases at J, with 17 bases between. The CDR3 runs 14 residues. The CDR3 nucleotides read TGCGCCAGCAGATTTCAAACAGGCTACGATGGCTACACCTTC. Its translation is CASRFQTGYDGYTF. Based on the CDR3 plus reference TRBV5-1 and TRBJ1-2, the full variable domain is KAGVTQTPRYLIKTRGQQVTLSCSPISGHRSVSWYQQTPGQGLQFLFEYFSETQRNKGNFPGRFSGRQFSNSRSEMNVSTLELGDSALYLCASRFQTGYDGYTFGSGTRLTVV.

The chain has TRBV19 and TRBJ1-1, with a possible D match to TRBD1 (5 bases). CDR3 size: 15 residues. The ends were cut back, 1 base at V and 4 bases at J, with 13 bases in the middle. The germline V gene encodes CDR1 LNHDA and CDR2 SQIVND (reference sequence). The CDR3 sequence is CASSIVAGGGTEAFF. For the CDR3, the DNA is TGTGCCAGTAGTATAGTCGCCGGGGGTGGCACTGAAGCTTTCTTT.

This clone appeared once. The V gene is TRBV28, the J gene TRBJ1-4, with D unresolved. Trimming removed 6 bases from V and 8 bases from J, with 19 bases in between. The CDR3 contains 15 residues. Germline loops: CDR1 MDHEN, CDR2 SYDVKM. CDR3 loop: CASRWNLWKGEKLFF. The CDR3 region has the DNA TGTGCCAGCAGGTGGAATTTGTGGAAAGGAGAAAAACTGTTTTTT.

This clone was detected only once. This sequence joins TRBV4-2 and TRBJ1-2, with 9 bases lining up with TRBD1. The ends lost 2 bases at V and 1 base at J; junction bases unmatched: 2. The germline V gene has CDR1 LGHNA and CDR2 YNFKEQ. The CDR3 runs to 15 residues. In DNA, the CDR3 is TGTGCCAGCAGCCAACTGGACAGGGGTAACTATGGCTACACCTTC. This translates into CASSQLDRGNYGYTF.

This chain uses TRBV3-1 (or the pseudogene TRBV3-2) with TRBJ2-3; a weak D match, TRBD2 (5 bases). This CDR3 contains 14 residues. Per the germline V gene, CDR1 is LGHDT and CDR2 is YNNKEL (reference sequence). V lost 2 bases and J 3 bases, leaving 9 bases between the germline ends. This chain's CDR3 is CASSQRGSTDTQYF. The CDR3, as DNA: TGTGCCAGCAGCCAACGCGGGTCGACAGATACGCAGTATTTT.

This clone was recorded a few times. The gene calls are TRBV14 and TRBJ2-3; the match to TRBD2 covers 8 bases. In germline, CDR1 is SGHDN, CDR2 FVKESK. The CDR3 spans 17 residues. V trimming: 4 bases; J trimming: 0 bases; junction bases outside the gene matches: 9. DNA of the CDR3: TGTGCCAGCAGCCTTGGGCTACTAGCGGCAAGCACAGATACGCAGTATTTT. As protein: CASSLGLLAASTDTQYF.

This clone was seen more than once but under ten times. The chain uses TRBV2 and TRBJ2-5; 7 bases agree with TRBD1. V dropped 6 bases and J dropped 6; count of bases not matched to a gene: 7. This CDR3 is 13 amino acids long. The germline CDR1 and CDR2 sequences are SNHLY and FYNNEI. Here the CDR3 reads CASRPGTEKTQYF. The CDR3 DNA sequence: TGTGCCAGCAGGCCCGGGACAGAGAAGACCCAGTACTTC.